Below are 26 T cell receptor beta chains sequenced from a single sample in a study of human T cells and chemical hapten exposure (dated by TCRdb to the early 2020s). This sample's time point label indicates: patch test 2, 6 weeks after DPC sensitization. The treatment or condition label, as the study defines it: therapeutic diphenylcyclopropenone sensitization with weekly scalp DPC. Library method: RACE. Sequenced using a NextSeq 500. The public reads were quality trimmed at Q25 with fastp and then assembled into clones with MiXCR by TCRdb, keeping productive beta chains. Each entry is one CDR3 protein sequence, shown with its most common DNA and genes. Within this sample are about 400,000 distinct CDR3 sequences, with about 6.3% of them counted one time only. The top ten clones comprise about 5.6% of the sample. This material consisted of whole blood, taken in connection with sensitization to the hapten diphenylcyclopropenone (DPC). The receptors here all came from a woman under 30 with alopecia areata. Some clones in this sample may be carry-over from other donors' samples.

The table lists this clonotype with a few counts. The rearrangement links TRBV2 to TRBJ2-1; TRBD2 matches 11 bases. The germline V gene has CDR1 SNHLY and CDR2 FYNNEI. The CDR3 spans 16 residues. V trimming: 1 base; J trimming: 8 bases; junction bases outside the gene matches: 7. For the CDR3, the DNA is TGTGCCAGCAGTGAAGTAACAACTAGCGGGGGTGATGAGCAGTTCTTC. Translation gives CASSEVTTSGGDEQFF.

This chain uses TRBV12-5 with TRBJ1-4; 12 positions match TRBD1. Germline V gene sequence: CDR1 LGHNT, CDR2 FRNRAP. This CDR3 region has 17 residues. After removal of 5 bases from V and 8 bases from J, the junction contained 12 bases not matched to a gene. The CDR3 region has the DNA TGTGCTAGTGGTCCCGGGACAGGGGGCGTCAAGGGCGAAAAACTGTTTTTT. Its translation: CASGPGTGGVKGEKLFF.

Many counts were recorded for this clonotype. CDR3 coding DNA: TGCGCCAGCAGCCAAGATATCGGGGGAACTGAAGCTTTCTTT. Translated, it gives CASSQDIGGTEAFF. This chain links TRBV4-3 with TRBJ1-1; the D gene is possibly TRBD1 (5 bases). CDR1 and CDR2 from the germline V gene are LGHNA and YSLEER. Trimming shortened V by 0 bases and J by 5 bases, and 10 bases separated the two germline ends. The CDR3 is 14 residues long.

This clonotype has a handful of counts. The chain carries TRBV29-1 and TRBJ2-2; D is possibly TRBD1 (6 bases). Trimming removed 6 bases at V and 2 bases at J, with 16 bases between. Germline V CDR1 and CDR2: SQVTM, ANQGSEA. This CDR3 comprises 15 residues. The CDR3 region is CSVRTPGVNTGELFF. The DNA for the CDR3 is TGCAGCGTGCGCACGCCAGGGGTTAACACCGGGGAGCTGTTTTTT.

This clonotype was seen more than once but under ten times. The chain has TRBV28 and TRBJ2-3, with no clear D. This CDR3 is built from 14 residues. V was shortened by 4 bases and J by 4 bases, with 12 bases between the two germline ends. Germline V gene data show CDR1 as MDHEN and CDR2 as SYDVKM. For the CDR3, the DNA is TGTGCCAGCAGTTCCCAAGGGTCGGCAGATACGCAGTATTTT. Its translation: CASSSQGSADTQYF. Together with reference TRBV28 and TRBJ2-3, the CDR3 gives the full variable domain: DVKVTQSSRYLVKRTGEKVFLECVQDMDHENMFWYRQDPGLGLRLIYFSYDVKMKEKGDIPEGYSVSREKKERFSLILESASTNQTSMYLCASSSQGSADTQYFGPGTRLTVL.

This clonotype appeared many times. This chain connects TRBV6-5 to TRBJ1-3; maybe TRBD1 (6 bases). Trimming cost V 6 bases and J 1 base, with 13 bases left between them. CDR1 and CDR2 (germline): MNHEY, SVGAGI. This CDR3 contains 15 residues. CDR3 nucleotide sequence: TGTGCCAGCAGGGCTTCGACAGGTTCTGGAAACACCATATATTTT. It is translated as CASRASTGSGNTIYF.

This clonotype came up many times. The CDR3 reads CASSRFGNTGELFF. The CDR3 DNA reads as TGTGCCAGCAGCCGTTTTGGGAACACCGGGGAGCTGTTTTTT. The V gene is TRBV3-1, the J gene TRBJ2-2; D unclear. The ends were cut back, 4 bases at V and 1 base at J, with 7 bases in the middle. Germline CDR1 and CDR2: LGHDT and YNNKEL (reference sequence). This CDR3 is 14 amino acids long.

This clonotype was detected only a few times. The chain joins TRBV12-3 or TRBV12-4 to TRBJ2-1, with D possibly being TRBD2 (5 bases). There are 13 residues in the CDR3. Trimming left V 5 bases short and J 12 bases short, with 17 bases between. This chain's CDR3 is CASSPGGPRGQFF. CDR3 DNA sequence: TGTGCCAGCAGTCCCGGCGGGCCTCGGGGGCAGTTCTTC.

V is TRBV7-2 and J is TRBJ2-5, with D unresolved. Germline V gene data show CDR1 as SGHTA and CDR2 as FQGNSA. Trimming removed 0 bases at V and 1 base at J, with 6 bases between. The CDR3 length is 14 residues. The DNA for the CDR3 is TGTGCCAGCAGCTTAGCGGGCCGCCAAGAGACCCAGTACTTC. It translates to CASSLAGRQETQYF.

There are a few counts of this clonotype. The CDR3 region has the DNA TGTGCCAGCAGTAGGACCCTGAGTCGCACTGAAGCTTTCTTT. Protein sequence: CASSRTLSRTEAFF. The rearrangement joins TRBV27 to TRBJ1-1, with D hard to call. The CDR3 has 14 amino acids. Trimming shortened V by 5 bases and J by 4 bases, and 14 bases separated the two germline ends. Germline loops: CDR1 MNHEY, CDR2 SMNVEV (reference sequence).

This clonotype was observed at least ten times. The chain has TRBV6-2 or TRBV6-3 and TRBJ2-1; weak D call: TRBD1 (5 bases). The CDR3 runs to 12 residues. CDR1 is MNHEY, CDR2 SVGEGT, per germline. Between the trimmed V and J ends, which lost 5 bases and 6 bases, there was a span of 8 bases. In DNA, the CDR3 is TGTGCCAGCAGTCAGGGTCCCAATGAGCAGTTCTTC. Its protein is CASSQGPNEQFF.

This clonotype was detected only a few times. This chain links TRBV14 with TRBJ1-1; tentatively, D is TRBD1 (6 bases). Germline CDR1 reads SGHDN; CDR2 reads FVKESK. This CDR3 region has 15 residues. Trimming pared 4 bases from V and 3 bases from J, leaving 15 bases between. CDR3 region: CASSPRGPRDTEAFF. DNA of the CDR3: TGTGCCAGCAGCCCCAGGGGTCCAAGGGACACTGAAGCTTTCTTT.

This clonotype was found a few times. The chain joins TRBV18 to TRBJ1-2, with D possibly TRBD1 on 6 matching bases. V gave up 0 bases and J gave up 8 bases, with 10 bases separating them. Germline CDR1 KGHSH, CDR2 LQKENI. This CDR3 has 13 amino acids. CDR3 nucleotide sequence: TGTGCCAGCTCACCACCGGGTCAGGGGGGCTACACCTTC. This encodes CASSPPGQGGYTF.

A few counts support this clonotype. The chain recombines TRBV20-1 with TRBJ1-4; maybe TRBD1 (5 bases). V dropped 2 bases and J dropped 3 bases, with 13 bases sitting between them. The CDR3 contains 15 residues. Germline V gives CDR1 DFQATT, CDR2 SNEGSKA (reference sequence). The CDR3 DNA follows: TGCAGTGCTAGACCCGACAGCGATTCTAATGAAAAACTGTTTTTT. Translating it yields CSARPDSDSNEKLFF.

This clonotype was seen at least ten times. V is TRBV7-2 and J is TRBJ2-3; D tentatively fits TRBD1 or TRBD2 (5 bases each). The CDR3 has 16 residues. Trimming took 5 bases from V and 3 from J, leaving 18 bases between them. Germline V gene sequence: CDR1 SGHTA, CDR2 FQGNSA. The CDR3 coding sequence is TGTGCCAGCAGCCCCGCCGCCCTGGGGGTGACAGATACGCAGTATTTT. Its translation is CASSPAALGVTDTQYF.

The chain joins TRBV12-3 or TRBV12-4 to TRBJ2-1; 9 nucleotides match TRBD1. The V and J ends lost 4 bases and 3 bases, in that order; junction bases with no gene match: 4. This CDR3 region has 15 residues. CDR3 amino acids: CASSYRGLNYNEQFF. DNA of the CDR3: TGTGCCAGCAGTTACAGGGGGCTAAACTACAATGAGCAGTTCTTC.

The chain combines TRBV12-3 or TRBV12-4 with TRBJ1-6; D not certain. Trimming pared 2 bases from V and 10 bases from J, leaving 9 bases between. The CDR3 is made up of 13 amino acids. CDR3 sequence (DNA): TGTGCCAGCAGTTTAAACCGTAAATCACCCCTCCACTTT. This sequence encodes CASSLNRKSPLHF.

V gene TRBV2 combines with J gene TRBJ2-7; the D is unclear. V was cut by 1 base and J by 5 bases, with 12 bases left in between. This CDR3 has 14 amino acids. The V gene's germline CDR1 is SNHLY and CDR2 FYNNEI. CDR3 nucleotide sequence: TGTGCCAGCAGTGAAGTAACCCCAGAGGACGAGCAGTACTTC. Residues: CASSEVTPEDEQYF. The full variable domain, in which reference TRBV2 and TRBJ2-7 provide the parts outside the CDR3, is EPEVTQTPSHQVTQMGQEVILRCVPISNHLYFYWYRQILGQKVEFLVSFYNNEISEKSEIFDDQFSVERPDGSNFTLKIRSTKLEDSAMYFCASSEVTPEDEQYFGPGTRLTVT.

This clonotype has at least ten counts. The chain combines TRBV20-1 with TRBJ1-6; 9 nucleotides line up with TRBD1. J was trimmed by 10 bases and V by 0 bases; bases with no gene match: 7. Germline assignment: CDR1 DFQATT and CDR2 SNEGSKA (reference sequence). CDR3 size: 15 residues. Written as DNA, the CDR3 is TGCAGTGCTAGAGAGCCCCGGGACAGGGAGTCACCCCTCCACTTT. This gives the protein CSAREPRDRESPLHF.

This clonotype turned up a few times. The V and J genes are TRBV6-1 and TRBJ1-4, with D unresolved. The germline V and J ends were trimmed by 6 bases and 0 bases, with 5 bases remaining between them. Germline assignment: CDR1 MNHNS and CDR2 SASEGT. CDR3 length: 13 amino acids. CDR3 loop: CASRLATNEKLFF. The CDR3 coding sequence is TGTGCCAGCAGATTAGCAACTAATGAAAAACTGTTTTTT.

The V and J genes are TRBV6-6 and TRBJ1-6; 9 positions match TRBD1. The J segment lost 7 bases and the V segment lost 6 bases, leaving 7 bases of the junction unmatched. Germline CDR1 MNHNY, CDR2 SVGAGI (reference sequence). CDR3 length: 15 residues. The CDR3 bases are TGTGCCAGCAGGGGACAGGGAAGAGGAAATTCACCCCTCCACTTT. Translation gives CASRGQGRGNSPLHF.

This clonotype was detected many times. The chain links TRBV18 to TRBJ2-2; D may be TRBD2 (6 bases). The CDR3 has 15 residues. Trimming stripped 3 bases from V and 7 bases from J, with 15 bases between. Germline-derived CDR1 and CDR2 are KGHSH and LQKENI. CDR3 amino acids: CASSPGLEKVGELFF. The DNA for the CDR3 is TGTGCCAGCTCACCGGGACTGGAAAAAGTCGGGGAGCTGTTTTTT.

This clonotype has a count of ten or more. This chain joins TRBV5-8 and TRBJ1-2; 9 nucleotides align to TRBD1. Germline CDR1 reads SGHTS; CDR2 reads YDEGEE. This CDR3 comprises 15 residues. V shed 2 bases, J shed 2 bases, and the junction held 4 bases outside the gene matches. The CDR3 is CASSLGQGRNYGYTF. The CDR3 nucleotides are TGTGCCAGCAGCTTAGGACAGGGGCGAAACTATGGCTACACCTTC.

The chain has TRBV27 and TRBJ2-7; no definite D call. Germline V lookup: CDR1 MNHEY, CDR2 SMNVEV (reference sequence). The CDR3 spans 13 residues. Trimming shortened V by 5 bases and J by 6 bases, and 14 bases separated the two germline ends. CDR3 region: CASSRNWASEQYF. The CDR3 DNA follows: TGTGCCAGCAGTAGGAACTGGGCAAGCGAGCAGTACTTC.

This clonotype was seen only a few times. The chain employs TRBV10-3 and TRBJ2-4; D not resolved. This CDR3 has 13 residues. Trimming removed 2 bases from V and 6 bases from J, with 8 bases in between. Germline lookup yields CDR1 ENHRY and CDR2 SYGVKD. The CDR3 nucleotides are TGTGCCATCAGTGAGGACCCCGGAAACATTCAGTACTTC. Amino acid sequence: CAISEDPGNIQYF.

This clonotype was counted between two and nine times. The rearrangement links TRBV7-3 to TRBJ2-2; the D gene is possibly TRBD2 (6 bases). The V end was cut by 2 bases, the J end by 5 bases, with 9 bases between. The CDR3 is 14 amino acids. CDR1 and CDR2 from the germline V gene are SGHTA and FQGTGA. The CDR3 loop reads CASSLSGRTGELFF. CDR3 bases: TGTGCCAGCAGCTTATCTGGGAGGACCGGGGAGCTGTTTTTT.